Included here is one T cell receptor beta chain sequence, with context. Authors' methods: Counts of nucleated cells, estimated from reference gene primer amplification, were obtained. TCRdb's table, derived via immunoSEQ multiplex PCR, lists solely in-frame clones and lacks some. V and J calls and clone size are given by that table; D and trimming were obtained from the DNA. The data show tens of thousands of clones, around 88% seen once. The data derive from a study of blood T cell repertoires in COVID-19. Looking at the study overall: Some COVID-19 samples were acute and others convalescent; all came from the United States, Italy and Spain. The cDNA or gDNA used as material had been derived from T cells, B-cell-depleted T cells, or PBMCs.

The ends lost 1 base at V and 7 bases at J; junction bases unmatched: 6. This CDR3 has 15 residues. Germline CDR1 reads LNHDA; CDR2 reads SQIVND (reference sequence). Sequencing was performed on peripheral blood. This clonotype was obtained from a human donor in a cohort sampled during active COVID-19. This rearrangement joins TRBV19 to TRBJ2-1; 8 nucleotides match TRBD2. The CDR3 loop is CASSIAGGPGNEQFF. The DNA for the CDR3 is TGTGCCAGTAGTATAGCGGGGGGGCCAGGGAATGAGCAGTTCTTC.